This TCR beta chain emerged from a study of T-cell memory formation after mild COVID-19. TCRdb itself ran the 5' RACE reads through MiXCR, one entry per CDR3 protein. This sample has almost 550,000 distinct CDR3 sequences, with around 21% found just once. The specimen sequenced was PBMCs or a T cell subset sorted from them (not recorded which). The clonotype originates from an adult woman who had mild COVID-19 (a few samples of this study predate the infection). Cell type and time point are not known.

As DNA, the CDR3 is TGCGCCAGCAGCCAAGCCCCGCGGGGTAGCGGCGTCCACAATGAGCAGTTCTTC. Its translation: CASSQAPRGSGVHNEQFF. The chain recombines TRBV4-1 with TRBJ2-1; a weak D match, TRBD2 (6 bases). The CDR3 is made up of 18 amino acids. Germline CDR1 is MGHRA and CDR2 is YSYEKL. Trimming removed 1 base at V and 5 bases at J, with 21 bases between.